The sequence of this TCR beta chain was determined in a study of T cell responses to AZD1222 COVID-19 vaccine. Whole-study findings and limits: Vaccine-associated CD4 TCRs ranged over spike, dominating at 160-218 and 743-854. The study found Spike-specific TCR breadth and depth rose after two AZD1222 doses. A mostly white British donor set with more females was recruited, and clonal diversity was possibly underestimated.

Turning to this clone: The antigen is undetermined.

Measured with immunoSEQ multiplex PCR; TCRdb has only the in-frame clones, and not every one. The table shows approximately 90,000 clones, with 88% occurring only once. The CDR3 spans 18 residues. Per the germline V gene, CDR1 is LNHNV and CDR2 is YYDKDF (reference sequence). With 3 bases removed from V and 1 base from J, the gap between germline ends came to 18 bases. The origin of this receptor is an adult in good health. The sample in question was peripheral blood, obtained on day 0 of AZD1222 vaccination. The chain is built from TRBV15 and TRBJ2-2; D is possibly TRBD2 (6 bases). CDR3 bases: TGTGCCACCAGCAGCCCCTTCCGGGGCGGGGAGAACACCGGGGAGCTGTTTTTT. Translated, it gives CATSSPFRGGENTGELFF.